This paragraph reports one T cell receptor beta chain. Assay: immunoSEQ multiplex PCR; the TCRdb copy retains only in-frame clones and omits some. Here the sample spans about 59,000 clones, 90% to 95% being singletons. The sample originates from a study of technical replicates of blood from a handful of donors. The CDR3 extends over 13 amino acids. Per the germline V gene, CDR1 is SGHRS and CDR2 is YFSETQ. V lost 3 bases to trimming and J lost 6 bases, with 9 bases between them. Material: PBMCs. The receptor was isolated from a human donor in good health. Some clones in this sample may be carry-over from other donors' samples. V and J are TRBV5-1 and TRBJ1-4; D unclear. The CDR3 bases are TGCGCCAGCAGCTCGGAGTGGGATGAAAAACTGTTTTTT. It encodes CASSSEWDEKLFF.